This entry describes one T cell receptor beta chain. Clones were read by immunoSEQ multiplex PCR, and TCRdb kept only the in-frame ones, dropping some. The sample lists approximately 80,000 clones, approximately 86% occurring once. The data stem from a study of cytotoxic CD8 clonotypes in ibrutinib-treated CLL. Germline V gene lookup returns CDR1 SGHRS and CDR2 YFSETQ. V was trimmed by 4 bases and J by 8 bases, leaving 10 bases between them. The CDR3 extends over 12 amino acids. J is TRBJ1-3 and V is TRBV5-1; the D gene is possibly TRBD1 (5 bases). This specimen consisted of PBMCs, obtained before ibrutinib treatment. The receptor comes from a human donor with chronic lymphocytic leukemia. CDR3 amino acids: CASSRKGDTIYF. DNA of the CDR3: TGCGCCAGCAGCCGGAAAGGGGACACCATATATTTT.